This T cell receptor (beta chain) was recorded in a study of T-cell memory formation after mild COVID-19. cDNA libraries for TCR alpha and TCR beta, carrying sample barcodes and UMIs, came from 5'RACE with constant-segment primers. Via MiXCR, TCRdb re-called the 5' RACE reads, giving one row per CDR3 protein. The table has a few hundred thousand distinct CDR3 sequences, around 28% seen once. To note about this clonotype: Its antigen remains unidentified.

Study-level results: Researchers found some responding clones in pre-infection memory, a sign that cross-reactive memory joined. CD4/CD8 balance characterized clones contracting day 15 to 85, and CD4+ skew characterized later expanders. Researchers report contracting CD4+ clones mostly in CM and EM, with CD8+ clones in EMRA.

With 5 bases clipped from V and 4 bases from J, the junction kept 8 bases outside the gene matches. The CDR3 loop spans 15 amino acids. CDR1 is SGHVS, CDR2 FNYEAQ, per germline. The material sequenced was PBMCs or a T cell subset sorted from them (not recorded which). The genes are TRBV7-6 and TRBJ1-2, with 9 bases lining up with TRBD1. The sequence was collected from an adult woman who had mild COVID-19 (a few samples of this study predate the infection). Cell type and time point are not known. The CDR3 is CASSPTGGPIYGYTF. The CDR3, as DNA: TGTGCCAGCAGCCCGACAGGGGGACCGATCTATGGCTACACCTTC.